A selection of T cell receptor beta chains follows, all from one sample in a study of blood T cell repertoires in COVID-19. Libraries were prepared by immunoSEQ multiplex PCR; TCRdb keeps only in-frame clonotypes and omits some of them. Here the sample spans about 80,000 clones, approximately 78% being singletons. The specimen was peripheral blood. All receptors derive from a human donor in a cohort sampled during active COVID-19. CDR3s include the opening cysteine and the closing phenylalanine or tryptophan. The D gene is left open where the match is weak. The listing skips clone size in some rows; elsewhere it reads once, few, many or a size class.

j_call	v_call	d_call	clone_size	cdr3_nt	cdr3_aa
TRBJ1-1	TRBV6-4	TRBD1	NA	TGTGCCAGCAGTGACTCAAGCGAGGGGGGACAGGGAAGGAGCAACACTGAAGCTTTCTTT	CASSDSSEGGQGRSNTEAFF
TRBJ1-2	TRBV11-2	NA	NA	TGTGCCAGCAGCTTACCAGGCGGGGGCTATGGCTACACCTTC	CASSLPGGGYGYTF
TRBJ2-1	TRBV18	NA	NA	TGTGCCAGCTCACCACCTTTAAATGAGCAGTTCTTC	CASSPPLNEQFF
TRBJ2-5	TRBV5-1	NA	NA	TGCGCCAGCAGCTCCAGAGAGACCCAGTACTTC	CASSSRETQYF
TRBJ2-1	TRBV27	TRBD2	NA	TGTGCCAGCAGACCCCACGGACTAGTCGATGAGCAGTTCTTC	CASRPHGLVDEQFF
TRBJ1-1	TRBV6-6	NA	NA	TGTGCCAGCAGTTACTCCGGGTGGGGAGGCACTGAAGCTTTCTTT	CASSYSGWGGTEAFF
TRBJ2-5	TRBV7-3	NA	once	TGTGCCAGCAGCCGTAGGGGGATTGAGACCCAGTACTTC	CASSRRGIETQYF
TRBJ1-2	TRBV5-5	TRBD1	NA	TGTGCCAGCAGCCAGGGGACAGGGACCCTCTATGGCTACACCTTC	CASSQGTGTLYGYTF
TRBJ2-5	TRBV5-8	TRBD2	NA	TGTGCCAGCAGCCGTTGGCTCGGGACTAGCGGGGGTCCTCGGGAGACCCAGTACTTC	CASSRWLGTSGGPRETQYF
TRBJ2-2	TRBV5-4	NA	NA	TGTGCCAGCAGCTCAATGAACACCGGGGAGCTGTTTTTT	CASSSMNTGELFF
TRBJ2-2	TRBV28	NA	NA	TGTGCCAGCAGTCCGGGGGACGGATTGAACACCGGGGAGCTGTTTTTT	CASSPGDGLNTGELFF
TRBJ1-6	TRBV7-3	TRBD1	NA	TGTGCCAGCAGATTAGGGACAGGGGACTATTCACCCCTCCACTTT	CASRLGTGDYSPLHF
TRBJ2-5	TRBV4-1	TRBD2	NA	TGCGCCAGCAGCCAAGATCCCTCTAGCGGGGGGGCCCAGGGGACCCAGTACTTC	CASSQDPSSGGAQGTQYF
TRBJ1-4	TRBV13	NA	NA	TGTGCCAGCAGCTTAGGTGTCGGAGAAAATGAAAAACTGTTTTTT	CASSLGVGENEKLFF
TRBJ1-2	TRBV5-5	NA	NA	TGTGCCAGCAGCTTGGCCGTGACAGGATATGGCTACACCTTC	CASSLAVTGYGYTF
TRBJ1-5	TRBV2	TRBD1	NA	TGTGCCAGCAGGCATAGGACAGGGGATCAGCCCCAGCATTTT	CASRHRTGDQPQHF
TRBJ1-4	TRBV19	TRBD1	NA	TGTGCCAGTACCCGCAGGGGGCTGGTTAATGAAAAACTGTTTTTT	CASTRRGLVNEKLFF
TRBJ1-5	TRBV4-1	TRBD1	NA	TGCGCCAGCAGCCAATTGACAGGGCGAGTTAATCAGCCCCAGCATTTT	CASSQLTGRVNQPQHF
TRBJ1-5	TRBV10-3	NA	NA	TGTGCCATCAGTGATGGGACAACTAGCAATCAGCCCCAGCATTTT	CAISDGTTSNQPQHF
TRBJ2-3	TRBV2	NA	NA	TGTGCCAGCAGTTGGTTTCTGGGGAGAGATACGCAGTATTTT	CASSWFLGRDTQYF